This T cell receptor beta chain was observed in a study of cytomegalovirus exposure and HLA in healthy donors (dated by TCRdb to 2017 to 2019). For the study in its entirety: An earlier analysis of 587 of the donors reported under 300 Gb of sequence data and 117 million unique TCR beta sequences obtained from around 180 million T cells. An early release covering more than 500 HLA-typed donors comprised approximately 290 gigabases of sequencing data and approximately 85 million unique TCR sequences. Of the roughly 400 genotyped donors, roughly 80% were placed in the genetic ancestry cluster associated with self-reported Caucasian donors. The study aimed to test whether signatures of past pathogen exposure could be identified by cataloging public T cell receptors. The study used immunosequencing to profile the T cell repertoires of about 670 subjects and linked those repertoires to cytomegalovirus serostatus. Besides the first cohort of around 670 subjects, a separate validation cohort made up of 120 different subjects was used. The study combined high-throughput TCR immunosequencing, statistical association of individual TCRs with disease status, and machine learning to predict cytomegalovirus infection status. A later analysis re-analyzed previously published TCR beta repertoires from approximately 670 donors and added high-resolution HLA genotyping to study TCR occurrence patterns. In the later analysis, no new phenotypic data were used to find candidate immune exposures; instead, reliance was placed on TCR beta sequences and their occurrence across donors. An earlier analysis of fewer than 700 of the donors applied high-throughput TCR beta sequencing to assess whether each TCR beta V gene segment acted as functional or pseudogenic. Alongside the repertoire data, information on donor age, sex, ethnicity and CMV serostatus was compiled. Genome-wide SNP genotypes for about 65% of the roughly 700 donors were used in a later genetic analysis, which treated that subset as a discovery cohort. Every repertoire in the discovery cohort had been generated on one and the same sequencing platform. Both class I and class II loci were covered by HLA typing, at four-digit resolution. The number of typed donors differed by locus: roughly 629-640 for A, B, C, DRB1 and DQB1; 522 for DQA1; 606 for DPA1; and 450 to 480 for DPB1. A handful of DR-DQ haplotypes were handled as single units for association and clustering because linkage in the cohort was strong. Across 398 genotyped donors of the cohort, an average of approximately 200,000 unique TCR beta nucleotide sequences per donor were sequenced, and approximately 17% of those sequences were non-productive. The paper's findings and limits, for the study overall: Several of the top co-occurrence clusters appeared to be linked to parvovirus B19, influenza, CMV and Epstein-Barr virus, according to a later analysis. According to a later genetic analysis, donors in an Asian-associated ancestry cluster had fewer N-insertions in productive TCRs than the approximately 690-donor mean. Specific HLA alleles were associated with over 15,000 TCR beta sequences at a false discovery rate of 0.05 in a later analysis. Some IMGT-functional V segments, including TRBV6-2 and TRBV6-3, could not be told apart with the 87-base-pair reads, so those segments were excluded. Compared with equally common non-associated chains, HLA-associated TCR beta chains in a later analysis were more clonally expanded and had lower generation probabilities. In a later analysis, the rate of TCR association differed among HLA loci, with DRB1 alleles having the most associated TCRs and HLA-C alleles having the fewest. Because HLA typing was unavailable for some donors at each locus, only the typed subset was used in association tests. In a later analysis, most CMV-associated TCR beta chains were found to appear HLA-restricted, with HLA associations seemingly driven largely by CMV exposure. Immune exposure information for the cohort was limited to CMV serostatus. Most TCR sequences were observed very rarely across donors, whereas some public TCRs were present in many individuals. It was suggested by the authors that the approach could potentially be generalized to other disease states and immunological phenotypes. The sequencing pipeline was judged likely to have produced a cluster of highly shared sequence variants as a technical artifact. A further reported finding was that TCR beta sequences accurately predicted the HLA-A and HLA-B alleles for most subjects in the first cohort. Because counts were too low, 15 to 20 rarely observed V segments, including chromosome 9 orphons, were left out of the earlier analysis of roughly 600 of the donors. In vitro tests confirmed that a few of the cytomegalovirus-associated TCR beta chains recognize cytomegalovirus antigens. Linkage disequilibrium might explain the correlated functional status among segregating V segments, but an unknown experimental factor could not be excluded. Roughly uniform sequencing depth across donors was assumed in presence/absence analyses, although this assumption may not hold. The classifier was reported to diagnose cytomegalovirus status with high specificity and sensitivity in both the original cohort and the validation cohort. When HLA alleles, especially DR and DQ, strongly co-occurred, attributing TCR associations to individual alleles was difficult. The cohort was sequenced for TCR beta chains only, and without alpha or paired-chain data the features that could be detected were limited. In a later genetic analysis, a missense DCLRE1C variant was associated with V-gene and J-gene trimming of TCR beta chains, and the association was replicated in an independent cohort. Broadly in line with IMGT annotations, most TCR beta V segments showed up in productive rearrangements about 87% or about 30% of the time in an earlier analysis of about 500 of the donors. A total of 150 or so TCR beta chains were listed by the study as associated with cytomegalovirus.

To note about this clone: This receptor's antigen is unknown.

Library preparation was by the immunoSEQ multiplex PCR assay. For the multiplex PCR, a mixture combining 60 forward primers for TCR Vbeta segments and 13 reverse primers for TCR Jbeta segments was used. The CDR3 region of rearranged TCR beta genes was amplified from genomic DNA with a multiplex PCR assay. The amplified TCR beta libraries were sequenced on the Illumina HiSeq System as 87-base-pair reads. Per the original workflow: Across the 700 or so repertoires, a later analysis counted roughly 77 million unique TCR beta chains, around 11 million of which were shared by at least two donors. To remove PCR and sequencing errors, raw reads were error-corrected and collapsed into unique sequences using a nearest-neighbor algorithm that merged closely related sequences. V, D and J gene segments were assigned by aligning CDR3 sequences to IMGT reference sequences. For a sequence to be retained, at least a six-nucleotide match to both a V gene segment and a J gene segment was required. Rearrangements were classified as productive when the CDR3 lacked stop codons and remained in frame with V and J, and all other rearrangements were classified as non-productive. CDR3 was defined according to IMGT convention as the region running from the second conserved V-encoded cysteine to the conserved J-encoded phenylalanine. The earlier analysis of 587 of the donors excluded sequences that lacked an unambiguous match to a single V gene segment. In an earlier analysis of 450 to 700 of the donors, V segments were called functional above 56.7% productive rearrangements and were called segregating when the between-donor standard deviation exceeded 5%. A statistical classification framework was developed to diagnose cytomegalovirus status using the catalog of TCR beta chain sequences. In a later analysis, TCR nucleotide sequences were compared against IMGT/GENE-DB human TR gene sequences so that V and J genes could be assigned. In a later analysis, CDR3 sequences and most-parsimonious VDJ recombination scenarios were assigned using the TCRdist pipeline. A later analysis defined each TCR beta chain by its CDR3 amino acid sequence plus V-gene family, and excluded reads lacking a unique V-gene family. As a way to deal with suspected cross-contamination and a sequencing artifact, a later analysis dropped approximately 590 nucleotide sequences that were highly shared and had low generation probability. For each public chain, a later analysis derived a clonal expansion index from normalized ranks of inferred template counts within each repertoire. In a later analysis, generation probabilities were computed with a VDJ recombination model fitted to out-of-frame rearrangements, and the resulting probabilities were checked against IGoR. A later analysis scored TCR-TCR, TCR-HLA and TCR-CMV co-occurrence with hypergeometric tests, applying a repertoire-size bias correction to TCR pairs. In a later analysis, false discovery rates were estimated by permuting HLA or CMV assignments 20 times. In a later analysis, co-occurring TCRs were grouped with DBSCAN, and TCRdist sequence similarity was added when clustering was performed within HLA-allele-positive subsets. Repertoires with fewer than 30,000 or more than 120,000 public chains were left out of co-occurrence clustering, as were about 5 repertoires with anomalous nucleotide sharing. TCRdb took this table from immuneACCESS and kept in-frame rearrangements with V and J called. Such tables lack part of the clones; where checked against another copy, unresolved V genes explain under half of the gap, and the rest is unexplained. That table is the source of V, J and clone size, and D and trimming were worked out from the DNA. The table for this sample lists tens of thousands of clones. The ten biggest clones cover approximately 13% of the sample.

The V end loses 4 bases and the J end loses 6 bases, and a stretch of 16 bases separates them. Per the germline V gene (reference sequence), SEHNR is the CDR1 and FQNEAQ is the CDR2. Measured from the cysteine to the phenylalanine, the CDR3 is 16 residues long. Just CDR3 DNA is preserved here, 48 bases in frame from base 1. In total, fewer than 750 healthy bone marrow donors made up the cohort. Cohort members were all nominally healthy when sampled, although unrecorded immune exposures were likely present. The donor was CMV seropositive and belonged to the group of 250 to 350 seropositive cohort members. Each donor provided a peripheral blood sample, and peripheral blood mononuclear cells were used for TCR beta sequencing. Genomic DNA was extracted from the blood cell samples with the Qiagen DNeasy Blood Extraction Kit.

The receptor was isolated from a man younger than 30 in good health and CMV-seropositive. The source material was PBMCs. The chain employs TRBV7-9 and TRBJ1-6; the D gene cannot be named for sure. The CDR3 protein is CASSSSGRELNSPLHF. In nucleotide form, the sequence is TGTGCCAGCAGCTCCTCGGGGAGGGAGCTTAATTCACCCCTCCACTTT.